This T cell receptor (beta chain) was captured by sequencing in a study of T cells after yellow fever vaccination. Study as a whole: Sorting of the EM, EMRA, CM and Tscm memory subsets was carried out using CD3, CD45RA, CCR7 and CD95. General study points: A minor fraction of clonotypes spanned both CD4 and CD8 compartments. Post-booster repertoires contained most primary-vaccination clones again (approximately 97% CD4, 88% CD8).

TCR cDNA was made by 5'RACE template switching, adding a universal primer site and UMIs. TCRdb itself ran the 5' RACE reads through MiXCR, one entry per CDR3 protein. The sample contains more than 20,000 distinct CDR3 sequences, around 5.2% of which appear only once. V lost 7 bases and J lost 2, with 15 bases in between. Germline V lookup: CDR1 SGHRS, CDR2 YFSETQ. This CDR3 has 14 residues. This clonotype showed up many times. The TCR was taken from a man between 18 and 29 years old who received the YFV17D yellow fever vaccine. The starting material was PBMCs, either bulk or a sorted T-cell subset (CD4+, CD8+, memory, or dextramer-sorted; not recorded which), obtained roughly 47 days after the first yellow fever vaccination. The rearrangement joins TRBV5-1 to TRBJ2-5, with D possibly matching TRBD1 (6 bases). In nucleotides, the CDR3 is TGCGCCAGCGGTCATCCGGGACAACAAGAGACCCAGTACTTC. It yields the protein CASGHPGQQETQYF.